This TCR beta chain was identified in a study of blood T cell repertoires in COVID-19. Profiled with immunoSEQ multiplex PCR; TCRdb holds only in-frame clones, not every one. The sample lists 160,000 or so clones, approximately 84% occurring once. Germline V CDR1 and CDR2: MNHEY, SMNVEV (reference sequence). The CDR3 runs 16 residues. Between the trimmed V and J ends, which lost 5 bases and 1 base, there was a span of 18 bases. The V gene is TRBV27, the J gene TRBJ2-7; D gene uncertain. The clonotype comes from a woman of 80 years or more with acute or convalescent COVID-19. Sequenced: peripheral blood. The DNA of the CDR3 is TGTGCCAGCAGTGCTATGACTCCTGTACGGTCCTACGAGCAGTACTTC. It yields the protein CASSAMTPVRSYEQYF.